The sample holds one count of the clone carrying this T cell receptor beta chain. Per the authors' pipeline: Owing to the provision of junction-only sequences devoid of quality scores by immunoSEQ, filtering differed. Only in-frame clones appear in the TCRdb table, and some are missing; sequencing was by immunoSEQ multiplex PCR. The V and J calls and clone size come from that table; D and trimming were worked out from the DNA. The sample lists millions of clones, roughly 94% seen once, with 0.1% to 0.15% in the top ten. This record comes from a study of shared clonotypes between healthy human individuals. The CDR3 totals 17 residues. V shed 4 bases and J 1 base; nucleotides not matched to a gene: 10. Germline CDR1 reads MNHNS; CDR2 reads SASEGT.

This chain joins TRBV6-1 and TRBJ1-1, with 9 bases identical to TRBD1. The receptor comes from a man aged 18 to 30 in good health. Sequencing used naive CD4+ T cells sorted from blood. Subset here: CD45RA+ positively selected. The CDR3 here is CASSGLGTGRGNTEAFF. CDR3 DNA: TGTGCCAGCAGTGGCCTAGGGACAGGGCGAGGGAACACTGAAGCTTTCTTT.